This is a list of T cell receptor beta chains from one sample in a study of regulatory T cells in long-lasting Graves disease. A single record per CDR3 protein comes from TCRdb applying MiXCR to the multiplex PCR reads. Of hundreds of thousands of distinct CDR3 sequences listed, 20% are singletons. The sample here was peripheral blood mononuclear cells (PBMCs), taken when the disease was refractory, from a patient treated with antithyroid drugs. These TCRs come from a female donor with Graves disease. Each CDR3 is given with its conserved first and last residue. D genes are given only for firm matches. Where a row states a size, it is once, few, many or the class of an expanded clone; other rows omit it.

V	J	D	size	DNA	CDR3
TRBV3-1	TRBJ1-1	.	many	TGTGCCAGCAGCCCAGGCGGCGGAGGAGCTTTCTTT	CASSPGGGGAFF
TRBV7-9	TRBJ2-7	TRBD1	.	TGTGCCAGCAGCTTATGGGCCAGGGGGCGCAGGTACGAGCAGTACTTC	CASSLWARGRRYEQYF
TRBV7-2	TRBJ2-1	.	.	TGTGCCAGCAGCTTAAGGAGGGAGCATGAGCAGTTCTTC	CASSLRREHEQFF
TRBV28	TRBJ2-7	TRBD1	few	TGTGCCAGCAGCTCAAGGACAGGGGTTATCTACGAGCAGTACTTC	CASSSRTGVIYEQYF
TRBV3-1	TRBJ2-7	TRBD2	few	TGTGCCAGCAGCCAAGGCGCTAGCGGGAGGGCTGGTGAGCAGTACTTC	CASSQGASGRAGEQYF
TRBV6-2/TRBV6-3	TRBJ2-7	.	many	TGTGCCAGCAGTTACTGGAGCGGATCCTACGAGCAGTACTTC	CASSYWSGSYEQYF
TRBV5-1	TRBJ2-7	TRBD2	few	TGCGCCAGCAGCCTGACTAGAGCGGGGGGACGCTACGAGCAGTACTTC	CASSLTRAGGRYEQYF
TRBV7-6	TRBJ2-3	.	once	TGTGCCAGCAGCGCCTGGACCGGAATGTGGACAGATACGCAGTATTTT	CASSAWTGMWTDTQYF
TRBV9	TRBJ1-6	.	few	TGTGCCAGCAGCGTAGGACAGGTTATCAATTCACCCCTCCACTTT	CASSVGQVINSPLHF
TRBV10-3	TRBJ1-2	.	many	TGTGCCATCAGTCCGGGACGGTTCAAAAACTATGGCTACACCTTC	CAISPGRFKNYGYTF
TRBV10-2	TRBJ1-2	.	.	TGCGCCAGCAGTGATTGGACAGATGGCTACACCTTC	CASSDWTDGYTF
TRBV6-1	TRBJ2-7	TRBD2	.	TGTGCCAGCAAGTCGGGCGGGGGGTGGACCTACGAGCAGTACTTC	CASKSGGGWTYEQYF
TRBV28	TRBJ1-5	.	many	TGTGCCAGCAGTTTGGGGGAGGGGAATAGCAATCAGCCCCAGCATTTT	CASSLGEGNSNQPQHF
TRBV9	TRBJ2-3	.	.	TGTGCCAGCAGTAAAGATACGCAGTATTTT	CASSKDTQYF
TRBV20-1	TRBJ2-7	.	few	TGCAGTTCGGTGGGGGCGTACGAGCAGTACTTC	CSSVGAYEQYF
TRBV13	TRBJ2-2	TRBD2	few	TGTGCCAGCAGCTTGTCACTAGCGAAAAACGGGGAGCTGTTTTTT	CASSLSLAKNGELFF
TRBV7-2	TRBJ2-5	.	many	TGTGCCAGCAGCTTAGTGCCACCCCCGAGAGAGACCCAGTACTTC	CASSLVPPPRETQYF
TRBV20-1	TRBJ2-5	TRBD1	many	TGCAGTGCTAGTACCGGGACAGGGAGGGGTGAGACCCAGTACTTC	CSASTGTGRGETQYF
TRBV29-1	TRBJ2-7	TRBD1	many	TGCAGCGTACTAACAGGGGCGCCTAACGAGCAGTACTTC	CSVLTGAPNEQYF
TRBV11-2	TRBJ2-1	TRBD2	.	TGTGCCAGCAGCCCCTCTCGCGGGGGGCTTTTCTACAATGAGCAGTTCTTC	CASSPSRGGLFYNEQFF
TRBV5-4	TRBJ2-2	TRBD1	few	TGTGCCAGCAGCTGGACAGGGGCCGGGGAGCTGTTTTTT	CASSWTGAGELFF
TRBV5-1	TRBJ1-5	TRBD1	many	TGCGCCAGCAGCTTGGGGGGGGGACAGCGGCAGCCCCAGCATTTT	CASSLGGGQRQPQHF
TRBV12-3/TRBV12-4	TRBJ2-3	TRBD2	.	TGTGCCAGCAGTTATTGGGGACTAGCGGGGGGTGAGAGCACAGATACGCAGTATTTT	CASSYWGLAGGESTDTQYF
TRBV7-9	TRBJ2-5	.	few	TGTGCCAGCAGCCCCCAGGGTAGCGAGACGGCCCAGTACTTC	CASSPQGSETAQYF
TRBV6-1	TRBJ2-2	TRBD1	.	TGTGCCAGTCCGACAGGGCTAAACACCGGGGAGCTGTTTTTT	CASPTGLNTGELFF
TRBV6-1	TRBJ2-7	TRBD1	few	TGTGCCAGCTCCGACAGGGTTACCGAGCAGTACTTC	CASSDRVTEQYF
TRBV20-1	TRBJ1-5	TRBD1	.	TGCAGTGCTAGGGACAGGGATTACAATCAGCCCCAGCATTTT	CSARDRDYNQPQHF
TRBV20-1	TRBJ1-1	.	many	TGCAGTGCTAGAGATCTGGGGGCAAGGACTGAAGCTTTCTTT	CSARDLGARTEAFF
TRBV29-1	TRBJ2-5	.	.	TGCAGCGTTGCGGACGGACAAGAGACCCAGTACTTC	CSVADGQETQYF
TRBV5-6	TRBJ2-1	TRBD2	once	TGTGCCAGCAGCTTGATGAGTAGCGGGGGTGGTAATGAGCAGTTCTTC	CASSLMSSGGGNEQFF
TRBV5-1	TRBJ2-2	.	few	TGCGCCAGCTTCTGGTCAGGACCTTTCACCGGGGAGCTGTTTTTT	CASFWSGPFTGELFF
TRBV6-5	TRBJ1-2	.	many	TGTGCCAGCAGTTACGTCGGCGGGGACTCTGGCTACACCTTC	CASSYVGGDSGYTF
TRBV12-3/TRBV12-4	TRBJ1-6	.	many	TGTGCCAGCAGTTTCGGTCAGGGGAATTCACCCCTCCACTTT	CASSFGQGNSPLHF
TRBV28	TRBJ2-5	.	many	TGTGCCAGCACTCGCCAAGAGACCCAGTACTTC	CASTRQETQYF
TRBV11-2	TRBJ1-1	.	many	TGTGCCAGCAGCTTAGATCGCGGGACGGGATCAACATTGAACACTGAAGCTTTCTTT	CASSLDRGTGSTLNTEAFF
TRBV19	TRBJ1-1	TRBD1	many	TGTGCCAGTAGTCCATATACCGGGACAGGAATGAACACTGAAGCTTTCTTT	CASSPYTGTGMNTEAFF
TRBV7-2	TRBJ2-5	.	.	TGTGCCAGCAGCTTAGAATTTTATTGGGGTAGCAAGGAGACCCAGTACTTC	CASSLEFYWGSKETQYF
TRBV7-9	TRBJ1-2	.	many	TGTGCCAGCAGCCCGCAACCTATCGCAGGCATAGTTCCCTATGGCTACACCTTC	CASSPQPIAGIVPYGYTF
TRBV29-1	TRBJ2-7	TRBD2	many	TGCAGCGTTGTCGCTAGCGGGAGCTACGAGCAGTACTTC	CSVVASGSYEQYF
TRBV6-2/TRBV6-3	TRBJ1-3	.	.	TGTGCCAGCAGTTACCCGACAGGTTTTAAGACTGGAAACACCATATATTTT	CASSYPTGFKTGNTIYF
TRBV20-1	TRBJ1-2	.	.	TGCAGTGCCCCCGGCGGGGGGAAGGGTGGCTACACCTTC	CSAPGGGKGGYTF
TRBV7-9	TRBJ1-4	.	few	TGTGCCAGCAGACCAGGCGGGGTCAGTCATGGAAAACTGTTTTTT	CASRPGGVSHGKLFF
TRBV27	TRBJ2-2	.	.	TGTGCCAGCAGTTTATCGACGTTTCGCGACACCGGGGAGCTGTTTTTT	CASSLSTFRDTGELFF
TRBV11-2	TRBJ1-1	.	many	TGTGCCAGCAGCGTCGGACAGCTCATGAACACTGAAGCTTTCTTT	CASSVGQLMNTEAFF
TRBV28	TRBJ1-2	TRBD1	many	TGTGCCAGCAGCCGGACGACAGGGCCCTACTATGGCTACACCTTC	CASSRTTGPYYGYTF
TRBV9	TRBJ1-1	TRBD1	.	TGTGCCAGCAGCGTAGTCCCGGGACAGGGTATGAACACTGAAGCTTTCTTT	CASSVVPGQGMNTEAFF
TRBV12-3/TRBV12-4	TRBJ2-5	TRBD2	.	TGTGCCAGCAGTTTTGCGGCGGGAGGAGAGACCCAGTACTTC	CASSFAAGGETQYF
TRBV28	TRBJ1-4	.	many	TGTGCCAGCAGTTTATCCGAGGATGAAAAACTGTTTTTT	CASSLSEDEKLFF
TRBV9	TRBJ1-5	.	few	TGTGCCAGCAGCACGGGGACTGGGGGCAATCAGCCCCAGCATTTT	CASSTGTGGNQPQHF
TRBV30	TRBJ1-2	TRBD1	.	TGTGCCTCCCACAGGGGGCCAGTCTATGGCTACACCTTC	CASHRGPVYGYTF
TRBV20-1	TRBJ2-7	TRBD2	few	TGCAGTGCTCAGAAGGGACTAGCATCCTACGAGCAGTACTTC	CSAQKGLASYEQYF
TRBV7-9	TRBJ1-1	TRBD1	few	TGTGCCAGCAGCTATTACGGGGATAGGTTTCGACAGGGAGGGAACACTGAAGCTTTCTTT	CASSYYGDRFRQGGNTEAFF
TRBV10-3	TRBJ2-5	.	few	TGTGCCATCAGCAGGGCGGGGGAGACCCAGTACTTC	CAISRAGETQYF
TRBV6-5	TRBJ2-1	TRBD2	.	TGTGCCAGCAGTTACTCTAAAGGGAGGGCAACCAATGAGCAGTTCTTC	CASSYSKGRATNEQFF
TRBV6-1	TRBJ1-1	.	many	TGTGCCAGCAGTCGCTCGGGACTCCCGAACCCTGAAGCTTTCTTT	CASSRSGLPNPEAFF
TRBV2	TRBJ1-5	.	many	TGTGCCAGCGAACAGGAAGGGGGGCAACAGCCCCAGCATTTT	CASEQEGGQQPQHF